This T cell receptor beta chain is drawn from a study of blood T cell repertoires in COVID-19. The wider study: COVID-19 samples collected from the United States, Italy and Spain covered acute and convalescent phases. Sample material is recorded as cDNA or gDNA derived from T cells, B-cell-depleted T cells, or PBMCs.

Authors' processing steps: For nucleated cells, counts were estimated from reference gene primer amplification. Data came from immunoSEQ multiplex PCR; TCRdb stores just in-frame clones and leaves some out. That table furnishes V, J and clone size, whereas the DNA furnished D and trimming. The repertoire holds around 160,000 clones, with around 82% as singletons. The V gene's germline CDR1 is SGHDN and CDR2 FVKESK. The CDR3 is 16 amino acids. The V and J ends lost 1 base and 7 bases, in that order; junction bases with no gene match: 8. This TCR was sampled from a man aged 55 to 70 with active or convalescent COVID-19. This chain links TRBV14 with TRBJ2-1; the match to TRBD2 covers 9 bases. The sample was peripheral blood. CDR3 in DNA: TGTGCCAGCAGCCAAGCGGGTCTAGCGGGACTTAATGAGCAGTTCTTC. It encodes CASSQAGLAGLNEQFF.